A selection of T cell receptor beta chains follows, all from one sample in a study of Ad26.COV2.S vaccination and SARS-CoV-2 variants. Some clones are missing from TCRdb's copy, which holds only in-frame ones; the method was immunoSEQ multiplex PCR. Of 440,000 or so clones listed, nearly 90% are singletons. Material: peripheral blood, obtained in a trial of Ad26.COV2.S vaccine versus placebo. The source is a person aged 18-60 years who received the Ad26.COV2.S COVID-19 vaccine or a placebo. CDR3s include the opening cysteine and the closing phenylalanine or tryptophan.

CDR3 length	V gene	J gene	CDR3 protein
15	TRBV2	TRBJ1-1	CASSAPADREKEAFF
16	TRBV6-5	TRBJ2-5	CASSYGRGSHKETQYF
15	TRBV3-1/TRBV3-2	TRBJ2-3	CASSHSGGRTDTQYF
17	TRBV5-8	TRBJ2-7	CASSSQGDRHSSYEQYF
19	TRBV29-1	TRBJ2-7	CSVEITTGTGGGVPYEQYF
14	TRBV10-3	TRBJ1-3	CAISEGLSGNTIYF
15	TRBV6-5	TRBJ2-3	CASSYGTGLLDTQYF
12	TRBV28	TRBJ1-4	CASSLWSEKLFF
13	TRBV29-1	TRBJ1-2	CSVEDPRGGGYTF
14	TRBV6-5	TRBJ1-2	CASSPGQQNYGYTF
13	TRBV27	TRBJ2-1	CASSPLPGNEQFF
17	TRBV11-2	TRBJ1-4	CASSLVLVGQDHEKLFF
13	TRBV2	TRBJ2-5	CASWAGGSETQYF
14	TRBV7-9	TRBJ1-6	CASSLRQGGSPLHF
16	TRBV5-4	TRBJ2-3	CASSLGSGGSTDTQYF
13	TRBV28	TRBJ1-2	CASSQPQGNGYTF
14	TRBV19	TRBJ2-1	CASSIVTRINEQFF
14	TRBV2	TRBJ1-1	CASSYRALNTEAFF
13	TRBV7-2	TRBJ1-1	CASSLERNTEAFF
16	TRBV7-9	TRBJ2-1	CASSLIRGGETNEQFF
12	TRBV25-1	TRBJ1-2	CASSATGHGYTF
15	TRBV28	TRBJ2-1	CASATRTESYNEQFF
13	TRBV4-3	TRBJ2-7	CASSHTTGLEQYF